These T cell receptor beta chains were read from a single sample in a study of response to subunit inactivated influenza vaccine. TCRdb independently ran MiXCR on the RT-PCR reads; one entry per CDR3 protein. Among hundreds of thousands of distinct CDR3 sequences listed, around 25% were seen once. The sample here was CD4+ T cells sorted from PBMCs, taken less than 6 days after vaccination. The receptors here all came from a man aged 50 to 60 who received an inactivated influenza vaccine. The conserved cysteine and the conserved F or W are not part of the CDR3 here. Each record gives: V gene, J gene, CDR3 protein.

TRBV28	TRBJ2-7	ASSETSGRLQAHEQY
TRBV5-1	TRBJ2-3	ASSVGTETDTQY
TRBV20-1	TRBJ1-1	SVGQSLNTEAF
TRBV6-2/TRBV6-3	TRBJ2-1	ASKNAGGNEQF
TRBV6-5	TRBJ2-1	ASSSRTRSSYNEQF
TRBV28	TRBJ2-5	ASSFSGRDVETQY
TRBV7-8	TRBJ2-3	ASSLRQGASTDTQY
TRBV27	TRBJ2-2	ASSWGAGAGELF
TRBV6-2/TRBV6-3	TRBJ1-4	ASSSPSTNSTNEKLF
TRBV29-1	TRBJ2-1	SASLLAGGYNEQF
TRBV6-2/TRBV6-3	TRBJ2-3	ASSRDRFLQY
TRBV4-2	TRBJ2-5	ASSQSAQGSQETQY
TRBV7-2	TRBJ2-5	ASSPQGEETQY
TRBV29-1	TRBJ1-1	SVEDRRWTEAF
TRBV10-2	TRBJ2-7	ASTGTSGRTVKGEQY
TRBV11-1	TRBJ1-1	ASSPSMNTEAF
TRBV12-3/TRBV12-4	TRBJ2-1	ASSPRLVEGNEQF
TRBV19	TRBJ2-2	ASSLGDHLSGELF
TRBV4-1	TRBJ1-1	ASSQGRTGGNTEAF
TRBV4-3	TRBJ2-1	ASSQDGLGTYNEQF
TRBV20-1	TRBJ2-6	SARGASGANVLT
TRBV28	TRBJ2-4	ASSLAGTKNIQY
TRBV6-1	TRBJ1-1	ASRGTAGPEAF
TRBV6-2/TRBV6-3	TRBJ2-3	ASSQPGLGTDTQY
TRBV25-1	TRBJ1-1	ASSETGRDTEAF
TRBV5-1	TRBJ2-1	ASSLTSGTYNEQF
TRBV5-1	TRBJ2-2	ASSLTAGPGELF
TRBV6-2/TRBV6-3	TRBJ2-5	ASSGRIGTQY
TRBV7-3	TRBJ2-1	ASSKGDEQF
TRBV7-9	TRBJ2-5	ASSPGAVQETQY
TRBV20-1	TRBJ2-3	SAREQGATDTQY